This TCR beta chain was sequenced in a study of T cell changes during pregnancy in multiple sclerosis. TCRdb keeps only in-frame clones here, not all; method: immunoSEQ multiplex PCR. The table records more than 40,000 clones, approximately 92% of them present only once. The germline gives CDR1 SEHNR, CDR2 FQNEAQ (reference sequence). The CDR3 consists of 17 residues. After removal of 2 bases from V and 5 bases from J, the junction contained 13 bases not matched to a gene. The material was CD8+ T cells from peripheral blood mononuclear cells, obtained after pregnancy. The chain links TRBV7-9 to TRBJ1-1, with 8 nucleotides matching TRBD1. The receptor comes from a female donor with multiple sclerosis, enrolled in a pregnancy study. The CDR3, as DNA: TGTGCCAGCAGCTTACCACAGACCGGACAGGGAGTAACTGAAGCTTTCTTT. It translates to CASSLPQTGQGVTEAFF. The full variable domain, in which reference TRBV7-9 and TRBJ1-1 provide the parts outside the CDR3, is DTGVSQNPRHKITKRGQNVTFRCDPISEHNRLYWYRQTLGQGPEFLTYFQNEAQLEKSRLLSDRFSAERPKGSFSTLEIQRTEQGDSAMYLCASSLPQTGQGVTEAFFGQGTRLTVV.